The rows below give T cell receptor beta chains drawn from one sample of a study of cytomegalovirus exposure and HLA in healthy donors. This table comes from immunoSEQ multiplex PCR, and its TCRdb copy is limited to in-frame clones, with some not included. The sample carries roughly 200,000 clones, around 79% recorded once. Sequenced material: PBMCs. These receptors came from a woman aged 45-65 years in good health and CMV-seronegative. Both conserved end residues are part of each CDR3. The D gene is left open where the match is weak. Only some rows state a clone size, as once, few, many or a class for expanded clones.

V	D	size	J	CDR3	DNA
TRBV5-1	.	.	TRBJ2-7	CASKGGELYEQYF	TGCGCCAGCAAGGGGGGGGAGCTCTACGAGCAGTACTTC
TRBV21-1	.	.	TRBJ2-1	CASSGKTRRWVF	TGTGCCAGCAGCGGGAAGACTAGGAGGTGGGTCTTC
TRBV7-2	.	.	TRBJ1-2	CASSLTGSYGYTF	TGTGCCAGCAGCTTAACAGGGTCCTATGGCTACACCTTC
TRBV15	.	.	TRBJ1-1	CATAASLNTEAFF	TGTGCCACCGCGGCCAGCTTGAACACTGAAGCTTTCTTT
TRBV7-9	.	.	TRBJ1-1	CASSLGGQGTEAFF	TGTGCCAGCAGCTTAGGGGGGCAGGGAACTGAAGCTTTCTTT
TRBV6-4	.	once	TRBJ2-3	CASSHRGLATDTQYF	TGTGCCAGCAGTCACCGTGGGCTGGCAACAGATACGCAGTATTTT
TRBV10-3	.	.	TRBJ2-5	CAISGTTGPSQETQYF	TGTGCCATCAGTGGAACAACAGGGCCATCCCAGGAGACCCAGTACTTC
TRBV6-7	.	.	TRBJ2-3	CASSSKRDTQYF	TGTGCCAGCAGTTCAAAGCGAGATACGCAGTATTTT
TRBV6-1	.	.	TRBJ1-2	CASSMHRVYGYTF	TGTGCCAGCAGTATGCACAGGGTCTATGGCTACACCTTC
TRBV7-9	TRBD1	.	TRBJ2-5	CASSPGTGPQETQYF	TGTGCCAGCAGCCCGGGGACAGGCCCCCAGGAGACCCAGTACTTC
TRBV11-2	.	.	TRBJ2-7	CATAGTHYEQYF	TGTGCCACCGCGGGCACTCACTACGAGCAGTACTTC
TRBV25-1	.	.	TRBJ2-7	CASSASGSVDEQYF	TGTGCCAGCAGTGCTTCGGGTAGCGTAGACGAGCAGTACTTC
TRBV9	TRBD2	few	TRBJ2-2	CASSVERGGNTGELFF	TGTGCCAGCAGCGTAGAACGGGGGGGGAACACCGGGGAGCTGTTTTTT
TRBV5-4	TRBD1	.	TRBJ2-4	CASSLDRGDIQYF	TGTGCCAGCAGCTTGGACAGGGGCGACATTCAGTACTTC
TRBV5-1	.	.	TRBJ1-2	CASSLAVGLSYGYTF	TGCGCCAGCAGCTTGGCCGTGGGGCTTAGCTATGGCTACACCTTC
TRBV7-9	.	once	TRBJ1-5	CASSLGGGGSNQPQHF	TGTGCCAGCAGCTTAGGTGGGGGAGGTAGCAATCAGCCCCAGCATTTT
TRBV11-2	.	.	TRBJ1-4	CASSRTNNNEKLFF	TGTGCCAGCAGCCGGACTAACAATAACGAAAAACTGTTTTTT
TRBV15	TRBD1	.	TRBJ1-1	CATSTGGLGNTEAFF	TGTGCCACCAGCACAGGGGGCTTGGGGAACACTGAAGCTTTCTTT
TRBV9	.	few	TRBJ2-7	CASSVATGKNYEQYF	TGTGCCAGCAGCGTAGCTACCGGGAAGAACTACGAGCAGTACTTC
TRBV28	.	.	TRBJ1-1	CASRPRPNLNTEAFF	TGTGCCAGCAGGCCTAGACCGAATCTGAACACTGAAGCTTTCTTT
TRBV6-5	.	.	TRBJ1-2	CASSTAGFGYTF	TGTGCCAGCAGCACGGCAGGGTTTGGCTACACCTTC
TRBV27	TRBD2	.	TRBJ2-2	CASSLPRTSGSLSGELFF	TGTGCCAGCAGCTTACCACGGACTAGCGGGAGTTTATCCGGGGAGCTGTTTTTT
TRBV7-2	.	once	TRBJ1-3	CASSLGQAGNTIYF	TGTGCCAGCAGCTTGGGGCAGGCTGGAAACACCATATATTTT
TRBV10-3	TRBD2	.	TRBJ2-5	CAISGTSGKGETQYF	TGTGCCATCAGCGGGACTAGCGGGAAAGGGGAGACCCAGTACTTC
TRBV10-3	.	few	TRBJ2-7	CAISGGNLKREQYF	TGTGCCATCAGCGGGGGTAATTTAAAACGCGAGCAGTACTTC
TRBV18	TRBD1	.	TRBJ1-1	CASSPADRGGRGAFF	TGTGCCAGCTCACCCGCGGACAGGGGTGGTCGAGGAGCTTTCTTT
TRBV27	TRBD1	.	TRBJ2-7	CASSPTTGFEQYF	TGTGCCAGCAGTCCAACGACAGGGTTCGAGCAGTACTTC
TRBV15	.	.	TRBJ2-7	CATSREGRGPYEQYF	TGTGCCACCAGCAGAGAAGGTCGAGGGCCCTACGAGCAGTACTTC
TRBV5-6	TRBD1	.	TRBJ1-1	CASSLGDSPSDNTEAFF	TGTGCCAGCAGCTTGGGGGACAGTCCTTCCGATAACACTGAAGCTTTCTTT
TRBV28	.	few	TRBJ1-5	CASSFTGANQPQHF	TGTGCCAGCAGTTTTACGGGTGCCAATCAGCCCCAGCATTTT
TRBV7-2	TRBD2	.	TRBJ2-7	CASSPKGTSGGVYEQYF	TGTGCCAGCAGCCCCAAAGGGACTAGCGGGGGGGTATACGAGCAGTACTTC
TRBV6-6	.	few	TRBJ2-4	CASSLRGSQYF	TGTGCCAGCAGCCTCCGGGGGTCCCAGTACTTC
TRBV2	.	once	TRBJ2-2	CASRQDTNTGELFF	TGTGCCAGCAGGCAAGACACGAACACCGGGGAGCTGTTTTTT
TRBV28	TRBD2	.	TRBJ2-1	CASSLWAGGHNNEQFF	TGTGCCAGCAGTTTATGGGCGGGAGGGCATAACAATGAGCAGTTCTTC
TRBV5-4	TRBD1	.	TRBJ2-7	CASSQRTGAGEQYF	TGTGCCAGCAGCCAACGGACAGGGGCGGGAGAGCAGTACTTC
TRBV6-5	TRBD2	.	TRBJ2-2	CAASGGAFNTGELFF	TGTGCCGCTAGCGGGGGGGCATTTAACACCGGGGAGCTGTTTTTT
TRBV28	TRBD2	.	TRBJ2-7	CASRARGRARYEQYF	TGTGCCAGCAGGGCACGAGGGAGGGCCCGGTATGAGCAGTACTTC
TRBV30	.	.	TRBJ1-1	CAWRTSPGTEAFF	TGTGCCTGGAGGACCTCCCCGGGCACTGAAGCTTTCTTT
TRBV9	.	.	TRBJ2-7	CASSVGTANEQYF	TGTGCCAGCAGCGTAGGGACAGCTAACGAGCAGTACTTC
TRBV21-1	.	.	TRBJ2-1	CAIWTGRVQFF	TGTGCCATCTGGACGGGAAGGGTGCAGTTCTTC
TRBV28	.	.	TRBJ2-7	CASRVRGDYEQYF	TGTGCCAGCAGAGTCAGGGGGGACTACGAGCAGTACTTC
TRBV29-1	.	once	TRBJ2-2	CSGRANTGELFF	TGCAGCGGGCGGGCGAACACCGGGGAGCTGTTTTTT
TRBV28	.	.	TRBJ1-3	CASSSHTTLNTIYF	TGTGCCAGCAGTTCACACACCACGTTAAACACCATATATTTT
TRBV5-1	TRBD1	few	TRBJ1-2	CASSLDTTGGSYGYTF	TGCGCCAGCAGCTTGGACACCACAGGGGGCTCATATGGCTACACCTTC
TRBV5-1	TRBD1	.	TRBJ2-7	CASSPETTGPEQYF	TGCGCCAGCAGCCCTGAGACGACAGGGCCCGAGCAGTACTTC
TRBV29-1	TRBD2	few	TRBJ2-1	CSVLRGGSNEQFF	TGCAGCGTTCTGCGGGGGGGCTCCAATGAGCAGTTCTTC
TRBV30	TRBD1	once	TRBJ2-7	CAWGTGMSYEQYF	TGTGCCTGGGGGACAGGGATGTCCTACGAGCAGTACTTC
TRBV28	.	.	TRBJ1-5	CASSFFNQPQHF	TGTGCCAGCAGTTTCTTCAATCAGCCCCAGCATTTT
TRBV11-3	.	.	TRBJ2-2	CASSYRAGTGELFF	TGTGCCAGCAGCTACAGGGCAGGGACCGGGGAGCTGTTTTTT
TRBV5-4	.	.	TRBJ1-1	CASSLAVRDSTEAFF	TGTGCCAGCAGCTTGGCCGTGAGAGATAGCACTGAAGCTTTCTTT
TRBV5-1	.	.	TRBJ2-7	CASSPVSGTSYEQYF	TGCGCCAGCAGCCCGGTTAGCGGTACCTCCTACGAGCAGTACTTC
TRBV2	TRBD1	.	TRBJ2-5	CASKGQAQTQYF	TGTGCCAGCAAGGGACAGGCACAGACCCAGTACTTC
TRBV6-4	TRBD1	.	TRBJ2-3	CASSETGVTDTQYF	TGTGCCAGCAGTGAGACAGGGGTCACAGATACGCAGTATTTT
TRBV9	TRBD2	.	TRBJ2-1	CASSVGGSGDYNEQFF	TGTGCCAGCAGCGTAGGGGGTAGCGGGGATTACAATGAGCAGTTCTTC